A single sample is the source of the 25 T cell receptor beta chains below, sequenced in a study of T cell repertoires in cytomegalovirus infection. One entry per CDR3 protein results from TCRdb running MiXCR on the reads. The sample holds approximately 500,000 distinct CDR3 sequences; 11% are singletons and the top ten take roughly 10%. Sequencing input: PBMCs. The receptors were gathered from a human donor in good health (CMV status not recorded). Some clones in this sample may be carry-over from other donors' samples.

The table lists this clonotype with many counts. V gene TRBV7-9 combines with J gene TRBJ1-1, with 7 bases lining up with TRBD1. Germline-derived CDR1 and CDR2 are SEHNR and FQNEAQ (reference sequence). Germline trimming cut 3 bases from V and 1 base from J; bases unmatched to any gene: 5. CDR3 length: 15 residues. CDR3 loop: CASSFLGQANTEAFF. The CDR3 DNA sequence: TGTGCCAGCAGCTTCTTAGGACAGGCGAACACTGAAGCTTTCTTT.

This clonotype showed up many times. The chain links TRBV9 to TRBJ2-7; D perhaps matches TRBD2 (7 bases). Germline loops: CDR1 SGDLS, CDR2 YYNGEE. With 4 bases removed from V and 2 bases from J, the gap between germline ends came to 19 bases. The CDR3 runs 16 residues. The CDR3 spells CASSPRGEGHPYEQYF. CDR3 bases: TGTGCCAGCAGCCCTAGGGGGGAGGGCCACCCCTACGAGCAGTACTTC.

This clonotype was found a few times. The chain is built from TRBV28 and TRBJ2-5; 8 nucleotides align to TRBD1. From germline, CDR1 is MDHEN and CDR2 SYDVKM. The CDR3 runs 15 residues. J was trimmed by 5 bases and V by 3 bases; bases with no gene match: 8. The CDR3 loop is CASSLNRGMEETQYF. CDR3 bases: TGTGCCAGCAGTTTGAACAGGGGGATGGAGGAGACCCAGTACTTC.

The chain is built from TRBV3-2 and TRBJ2-1; the table's D gene call, TRBD1, was not cross checked with the DNA. TRBV3-2 is a documented pseudogene. This CDR3 has 17 amino acids. CDR3 loop: CASSQANQEAVYNEQFF. The CDR3 DNA follows: TGTGCCAGCAGCCAAGCCAACCAGGAGGCGGTCTACAATGAGCAGTTCTTC.

In its sample, this clonotype was seen many times. The chain carries TRBV6-5 and TRBJ2-1; possibly TRBD1 for D (5 bases). Trimming removed 2 bases at V and 7 bases at J, with 15 bases between. Germline values: CDR1 MNHEY, CDR2 SVGAGI. This CDR3 contains 15 residues. The CDR3 DNA sequence: TGTGCCAGCAGTTACGGGCAGGGTCAGCGTAATGAGCAGTTCTTC. Encoded protein: CASSYGQGQRNEQFF.

This clonotype was observed many times. This chain joins TRBV5-1 and TRBJ2-1, with 7 bases that match TRBD1. This CDR3 has 12 amino acids. After removal of 1 base from V and 15 bases from J, the junction contained 7 bases not matched to a gene. CDR1 is SGHRS, CDR2 YFSETQ, per germline. The CDR3 DNA reads as TGCGCCAGCAGCTTGAACAGGGGTGGTACGTTCTTC. This codes for CASSLNRGGTFF.

The table lists this clonotype with many counts. This CDR3 reads CASSLERGQSLRGYTF. CDR3 sequence (DNA): TGTGCCAGCAGCCTAGAAAGGGGACAGTCCTTGCGTGGCTACACCTTC. V and J are TRBV11-1 and TRBJ1-2, with 7 positions matching TRBD1. In germline, CDR1 is SGHAT, CDR2 FQDESV (reference sequence). J lost 7 bases, V lost 5 bases, and 16 bases had no gene match. CDR3 length: 16 amino acids.

This clonotype has ten or more counts. This sequence joins TRBV2 and TRBJ1-6; 7 bases line up with TRBD1. Germline trimming cut 2 bases from V and 9 bases from J; bases unmatched to any gene: 7. The CDR3 length is 15 residues. Germline loops: CDR1 SNHLY, CDR2 FYNNEI. CDR3 sequence reads: CASSELTGEISPLHF. In DNA form, the CDR3 reads TGTGCCAGCAGTGAACTTACAGGGGAAATTTCACCCCTCCACTTT.

In this sample, this clonotype turned up many times. This chain uses TRBV5-6 with TRBJ1-1; D call uncertain. CDR1 SGHDT and CDR2 YYEEEE come from the germline V gene. The V end was cut by 1 base, the J end by 5 bases, with 12 bases between. This CDR3 is built from 14 residues. The CDR3 nucleotides read TGTGCCAGCAGCTTGAAAGTGGGAAATACTGAAGCTTTCTTT. Translation: CASSLKVGNTEAFF.

This clonotype has ten or more counts. The J gene is TRBJ2-3, the V gene TRBV5-4; TRBD2 agrees at 12 bases. The CDR3 is made up of 15 amino acids. J gave up 3 bases and V 6 bases, and 5 bases lay outside the gene matches. Germline values: CDR1 SGHNT, CDR2 YYREEE (reference sequence). The CDR3 coding sequence is TGTGCCAGCACCGTCGGACTAGCGGGAACAGATACGCAGTATTTT. This gives the protein CASTVGLAGTDTQYF.

This clonotype appeared many times. The chain carries TRBV12-3 or TRBV12-4 and TRBJ2-5; 7 nucleotides line up with TRBD1. The V and J ends lost 4 bases and 2 bases, in that order; junction bases with no gene match: 10. The CDR3 contains 16 residues. CDR3 DNA: TGTGCCAGCAGTTCTAAACCGGGACAGCGTCAAGAGACCCAGTACTTC. It specifies CASSSKPGQRQETQYF.

This clonotype was seen a handful of times. The chain employs TRBV5-4 and TRBJ2-1; 12 bases line up with TRBD2. The CDR3 consists of 15 residues. V shed 4 bases and J 5 bases; nucleotides not matched to a gene: 4. Germline V gives CDR1 SGHNT, CDR2 YYREEE (reference sequence). CDR3 sequence: CASSGRTSGNNEQFF. The CDR3, as DNA: TGTGCCAGCAGCGGCAGGACTAGCGGGAACAATGAGCAGTTCTTC.

This clonotype was counted a few times. V gene TRBV20-1 combines with J gene TRBJ1-5; D is possibly TRBD1 (5 bases). Between the trimmed V and J ends, which lost 6 bases and 0 bases, there was a span of 12 bases. The germline V gene encodes CDR1 DFQATT and CDR2 SNEGSKA (reference sequence). The CDR3 totals 14 residues. The CDR3 loop is CSARGGNSNQPQHF. CDR3 bases: TGCAGTGCCCGCGGGGGGAATAGCAATCAGCCCCAGCATTTT.

The gene calls are TRBV9 and TRBJ2-5; D unclear. The CDR3 extends over 14 amino acids. Trimming removed 0 bases from V and 5 bases from J, with 11 bases in between. The V gene's germline CDR1 is SGDLS and CDR2 YYNGEE. CDR3 bases: TGTGCCAGCAGCGTAGGACTGCAAAGGGAGACCCAGTACTTC. This translates into CASSVGLQRETQYF.

This clonotype was observed many times. V usage is TRBV7-9 and J usage is TRBJ1-4, with D uncertain. Trimming took off 3 bases at V and 3 bases at J, with 8 bases between the two ends. Germline CDR1 reads SEHNR; CDR2 reads FQNEAQ (reference sequence). This CDR3 contains 14 residues. This CDR3 is CASSFNPPNEKLFF. The CDR3 DNA reads as TGTGCCAGCAGCTTTAATCCGCCTAATGAAAAACTGTTTTTT.

The chain employs TRBV5-6 and TRBJ1-4; tentative D call: TRBD1 (5 bases). Germline lookup yields CDR1 SGHDT and CDR2 YYEEEE. V gave up 4 bases and J gave up 13 bases, with 14 bases separating them. The CDR3 has 12 amino acids. The CDR3 region is CASSKNVGGLFF. The CDR3 DNA reads TGTGCCAGCAGCAAGAACGTCGGGGGACTGTTTTTT.

This clonotype came up many times. The chain combines TRBV7-9 with TRBJ2-5; D is unclear. CDR1 SEHNR and CDR2 FQNEAQ come from the germline V gene (reference sequence). V was clipped by 1 base and J by 9 bases, with 12 bases between them. This CDR3 region has 13 residues. This CDR3 reads CASSLGPAEAQYF. CDR3 DNA: TGTGCCAGCAGCTTAGGCCCCGCGGAAGCCCAGTACTTC.

The sample holds many counts of this clonotype. The genes are TRBV11-2 and TRBJ2-7, with TRBD2 as a possible D gene (6 bases). The CDR3 contains 14 residues. CDR1 is SGHAT and CDR2 is FQNNGV in the germline V gene. The V gene lost 2 bases and the J gene lost 4 bases, with 12 bases spanning the gap. The CDR3 DNA follows: TGTGCCAGCAGCTTAAGGGACGGAGGGTACGAGCAGTACTTC. The encoded protein is CASSLRDGGYEQYF.

This clonotype was recorded many times. J is TRBJ1-2 and V is TRBV5-5; no clear D gene. Germline V gives CDR1 SGHKS, CDR2 YYEKEE (reference sequence). V gave up 0 bases and J gave up 1 base, with 10 bases separating them. This CDR3 region has 15 residues. The CDR3: CASSLEAVLNYGYTF. CDR3 DNA sequence: TGTGCCAGCAGCTTGGAGGCAGTTCTTAACTATGGCTACACCTTC. Supplemented by reference TRBV5-5 and TRBJ1-2, the full variable domain reads DAGVTQSPTHLIKTRGQQVTLRCSPISGHKSVSWYQQVLGQGPQFIFQYYEKEERGRGNFPDRFSARQFPNYSSELNVNALLLGDSALYLCASSLEAVLNYGYTFGSGTRLTVV.

This clonotype was counted ten times or more. The rearrangement uses TRBV20-1 and TRBJ2-1, with TRBD1 identical over 11 bases. V dropped 8 bases and J dropped 6; count of bases not matched to a gene: 9. CDR1 and CDR2 (germline): DFQATT, SNEGSKA (reference sequence). The CDR3 extends over 14 amino acids. CDR3 sequence: CSPKGQGVSNEQFF. CDR3 sequence (DNA): TGCAGTCCAAAGGGACAGGGGGTTTCCAATGAGCAGTTCTTC.

The sample holds many counts of this clonotype. The CDR3 reads CASSLWRGGELFF. The CDR3 DNA reads as TGTGCCAGCAGTTTGTGGAGGGGCGGGGAGCTGTTTTTT. The V and J genes are TRBV27 and TRBJ2-2; D is possibly TRBD2 (6 bases). V was clipped by 3 bases and J by 7 bases, with 9 bases between them. Germline V lookup: CDR1 MNHEY, CDR2 SMNVEV (reference sequence). This CDR3 contains 13 residues.

This clonotype was recorded at least ten times. The chain combines TRBV6-1 with TRBJ2-3; D may be TRBD2 (7 bases). The CDR3 extends over 16 amino acids. Germline CDR1 is MNHNS and CDR2 is SASEGT. The V gene lost 11 bases and the J gene lost 3 bases, with 24 bases spanning the gap. CDR3 DNA: TGTGCCGCCAAACCGGGGGGCAGGGGAGTGACAGATACGCAGTATTTT. It translates to CAAKPGGRGVTDTQYF.

In this sample, this clonotype turned up once. It may be a read error: a sequence one base away is much more abundant. V is TRBV6-4 and J is TRBJ2-1; 9 bases line up with TRBD1. Germline V gene lookup returns CDR1 MRHNA and CDR2 SNTAGT. Unmatched junction bases numbered 7, after V lost 2 bases and J lost 11 bases. CDR3 length: 14 residues. The CDR3: CASSDGTGYTKQFF. The CDR3 coding sequence is TGTGCCAGCAGTGACGGGACAGGGTATACTAAGCAGTTCTTC.

This clonotype was seen ten or more times. This rearrangement joins TRBV12-3 or TRBV12-4 to TRBJ2-5, with D possibly TRBD2 on 5 matching bases. There are 14 residues in the CDR3. V was cut by 8 bases and J by 4 bases, with 17 bases left in between. CDR3 in DNA: TGTGCCAGCCGGCGATCAGAAGAGGGAGAGACCCAGTACTTC. Encoded protein: CASRRSEEGETQYF.

This clonotype was detected many times. This chain links TRBV20-1 with TRBJ1-1; D may be TRBD1 (6 bases). Looked up from germline, CDR1 is DFQATT and CDR2 is SNEGSKA (reference sequence). Trimming took 3 bases from V and 8 from J, leaving 16 bases between them. The CDR3 runs 13 residues. The CDR3 nucleotides read TGCAGTGCTAGCCGACTTGCCGGGACAGAAGCTTTCTTT. Amino acid sequence: CSASRLAGTEAFF.